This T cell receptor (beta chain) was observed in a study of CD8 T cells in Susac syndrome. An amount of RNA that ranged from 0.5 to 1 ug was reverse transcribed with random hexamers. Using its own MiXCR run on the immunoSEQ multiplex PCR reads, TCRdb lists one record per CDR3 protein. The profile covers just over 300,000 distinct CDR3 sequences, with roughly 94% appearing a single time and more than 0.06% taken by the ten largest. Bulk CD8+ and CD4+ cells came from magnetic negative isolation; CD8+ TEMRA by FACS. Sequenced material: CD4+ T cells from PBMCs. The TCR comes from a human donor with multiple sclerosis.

The CDR3 here is CASGLVDRASYEQYF. The CDR3 DNA follows: TGTGCTAGTGGTTTGGTTGACAGGGCCTCCTACGAGCAGTACTTC. The chain links TRBV12-5 to TRBJ2-7, with 7 nucleotides matching TRBD1. CDR3 length: 15 residues. J lost 0 bases, V lost 0 bases, and 2 bases had no gene match. Germline V gives CDR1 LGHNT, CDR2 FRNRAP. Supplemented by reference TRBV12-5 and TRBJ2-7, the full variable domain reads DARVTQTPRHKVTEMGQEVTMRCQPILGHNTVFWYRQTMMQGLELLAYFRNRAPLDDSGMPKDRFSAEMPDATLATLKIQPSEPRDSAVYFCASGLVDRASYEQYFGPGTRLTVT.